The source of this T cell receptor beta chain is a study of blood T cell repertoires in COVID-19. Background on the study: COVID-19 samples collected from the United States, Italy and Spain covered acute and convalescent phases.

TCRdb keeps only in-frame clones here, not all; method: immunoSEQ multiplex PCR. Of 150,000 to 160,000 clones in the sample, around 85% were seen once. CDR3 length equals 16 residues. V was clipped by 2 bases and J by 6 bases, with 17 bases between them. Germline CDR1 LGHDT, CDR2 YNNKEL (reference sequence). The source material was peripheral blood. The rearrangement links TRBV3-1 (or the pseudogene TRBV3-2) to TRBJ2-4; possibly TRBD2 for D (5 bases). The sequence was obtained from a woman in her 70s with acute or convalescent COVID-19. The CDR3 DNA reads TGTGCCAGCAGCCAATCCCGCGCGGCGGCGGGAAACATTCAGTACTTC. Amino acid sequence: CASSQSRAAAGNIQYF.